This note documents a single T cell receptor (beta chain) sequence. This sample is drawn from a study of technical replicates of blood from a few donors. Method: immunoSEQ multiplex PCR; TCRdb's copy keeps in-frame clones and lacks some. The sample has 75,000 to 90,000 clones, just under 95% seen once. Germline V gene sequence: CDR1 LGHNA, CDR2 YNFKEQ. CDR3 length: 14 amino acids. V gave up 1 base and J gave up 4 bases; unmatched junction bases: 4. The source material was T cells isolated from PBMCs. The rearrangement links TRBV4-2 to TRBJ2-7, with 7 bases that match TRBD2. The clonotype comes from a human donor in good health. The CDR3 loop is CASSQAGGIYEQYF. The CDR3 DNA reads TGTGCCAGCAGCCAAGCGGGAGGCATTTACGAGCAGTACTTC.